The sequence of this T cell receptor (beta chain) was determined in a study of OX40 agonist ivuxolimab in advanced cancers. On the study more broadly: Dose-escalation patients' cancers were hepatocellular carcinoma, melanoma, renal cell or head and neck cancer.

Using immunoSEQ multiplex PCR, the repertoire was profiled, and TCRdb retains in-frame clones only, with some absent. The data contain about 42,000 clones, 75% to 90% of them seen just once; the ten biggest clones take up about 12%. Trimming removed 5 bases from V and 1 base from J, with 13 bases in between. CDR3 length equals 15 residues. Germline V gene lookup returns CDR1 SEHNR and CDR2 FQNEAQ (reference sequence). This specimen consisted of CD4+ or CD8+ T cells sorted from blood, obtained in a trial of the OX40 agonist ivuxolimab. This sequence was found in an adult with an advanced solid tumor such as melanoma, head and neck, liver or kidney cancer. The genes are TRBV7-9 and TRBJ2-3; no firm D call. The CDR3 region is CASSTKVQGTDTQYF. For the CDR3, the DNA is TGTGCCAGCAGCACTAAGGTCCAGGGCACAGATACGCAGTATTTT. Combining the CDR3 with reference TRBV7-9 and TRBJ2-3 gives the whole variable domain DTGVSQNPRHKITKRGQNVTFRCDPISEHNRLYWYRQTLGQGPEFLTYFQNEAQLEKSRLLSDRFSAERPKGSFSTLEIQRTEQGDSAMYLCASSTKVQGTDTQYFGPGTRLTVL.